This entry features one TCR beta chain sequence. The data stem from a study of control samples from healthy donors and cancer patients. Measured with immunoSEQ multiplex PCR; TCRdb has only the in-frame clones, and not every one. The data hold more than 75,000 clones, with 75% to 85% observed a single time. The source is a woman aged 25 to 39 in good health. The sequenced material came from blood.

CDR3 nucleotides: TGTGCCAGCAGCTTACAGGGTTGGGGGGAGCTGTTTTTT. Translated: CASSLQGWGELFF. This rearrangement joins TRBV7-7 to TRBJ2-2, with a tentative D call TRBD1 (5 bases). The CDR3 consists of 13 residues. V lost 2 bases and J 8 bases, leaving 9 bases between the germline ends. Germline assignment: CDR1 SSHAT and CDR2 FNYEAQ (reference sequence).